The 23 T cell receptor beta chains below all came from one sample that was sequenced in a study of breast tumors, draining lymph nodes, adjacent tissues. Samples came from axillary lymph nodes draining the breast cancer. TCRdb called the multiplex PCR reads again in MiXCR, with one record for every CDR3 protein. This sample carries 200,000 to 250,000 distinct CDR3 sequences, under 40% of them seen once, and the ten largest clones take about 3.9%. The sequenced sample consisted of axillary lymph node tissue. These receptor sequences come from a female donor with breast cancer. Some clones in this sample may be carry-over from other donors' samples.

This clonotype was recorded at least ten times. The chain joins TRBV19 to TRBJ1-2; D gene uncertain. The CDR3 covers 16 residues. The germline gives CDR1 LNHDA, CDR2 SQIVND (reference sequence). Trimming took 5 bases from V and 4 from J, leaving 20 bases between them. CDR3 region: CASSARIEGGGYGYTF. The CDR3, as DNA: TGTGCCAGTAGTGCCCGTATCGAGGGAGGTGGCTATGGCTACACCTTC.

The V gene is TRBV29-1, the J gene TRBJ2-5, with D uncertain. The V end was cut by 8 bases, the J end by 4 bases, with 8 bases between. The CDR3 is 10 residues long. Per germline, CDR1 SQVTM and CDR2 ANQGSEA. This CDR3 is CSLGVETQYF. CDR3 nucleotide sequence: TGCAGCTTAGGAGTAGAGACCCAGTACTTC.

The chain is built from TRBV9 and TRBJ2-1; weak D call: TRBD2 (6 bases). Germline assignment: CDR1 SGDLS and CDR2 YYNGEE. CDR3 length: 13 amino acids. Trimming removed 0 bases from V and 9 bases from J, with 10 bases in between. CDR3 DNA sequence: TGTGCCAGCAGCGTAGCCCTAGCGAGTGAGCAGTTCTTC. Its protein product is CASSVALASEQFF.

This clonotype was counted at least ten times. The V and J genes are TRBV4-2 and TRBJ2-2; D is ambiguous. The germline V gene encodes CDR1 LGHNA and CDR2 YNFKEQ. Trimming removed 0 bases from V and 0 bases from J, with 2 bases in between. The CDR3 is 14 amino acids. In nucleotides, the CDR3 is TGTGCCAGCAGCCAAGATTCGAACACCGGGGAGCTGTTTTTT. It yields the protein CASSQDSNTGELFF.

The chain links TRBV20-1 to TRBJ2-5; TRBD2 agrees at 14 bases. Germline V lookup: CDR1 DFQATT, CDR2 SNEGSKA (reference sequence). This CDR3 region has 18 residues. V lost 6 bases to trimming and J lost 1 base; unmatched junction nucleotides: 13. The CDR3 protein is CSAKGGGTSGGSQETQYF. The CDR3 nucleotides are TGCAGTGCGAAGGGGGGTGGGACTAGCGGGGGCTCCCAAGAGACCCAGTACTTC.

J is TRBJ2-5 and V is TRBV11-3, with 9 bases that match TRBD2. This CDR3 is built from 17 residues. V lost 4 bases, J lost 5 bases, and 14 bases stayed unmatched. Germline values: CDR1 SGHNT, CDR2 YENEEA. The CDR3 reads CASSSHKRGVQGETQYF. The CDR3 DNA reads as TGTGCCAGCAGCTCCCACAAGCGGGGGGTCCAGGGGGAGACCCAGTACTTC.

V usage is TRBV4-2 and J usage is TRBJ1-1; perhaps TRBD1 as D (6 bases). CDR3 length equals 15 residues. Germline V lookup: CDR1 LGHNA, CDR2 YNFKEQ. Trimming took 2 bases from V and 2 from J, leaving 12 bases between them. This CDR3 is CASSQHRVGNTEAFF. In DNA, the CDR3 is TGTGCCAGCAGCCAACACAGGGTAGGAAACACTGAAGCTTTCTTT.

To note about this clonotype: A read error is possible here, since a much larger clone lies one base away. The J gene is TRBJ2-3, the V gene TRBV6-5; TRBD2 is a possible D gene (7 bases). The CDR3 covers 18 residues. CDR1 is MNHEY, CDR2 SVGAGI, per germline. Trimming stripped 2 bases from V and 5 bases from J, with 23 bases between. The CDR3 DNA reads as TGTGCCAGCAGTTACACCATTGGGGGCGGGGGAGCGAAAGATACGCAGTATTTT. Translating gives CASSYTIGGGGAKDTQYF.

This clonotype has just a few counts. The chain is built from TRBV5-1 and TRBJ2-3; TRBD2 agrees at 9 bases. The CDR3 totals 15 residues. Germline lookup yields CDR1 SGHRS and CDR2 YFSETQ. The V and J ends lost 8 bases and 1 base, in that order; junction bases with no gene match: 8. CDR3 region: CASKHLAGGTDTQYF. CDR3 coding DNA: TGCGCCAGTAAACACTTAGCGGGGGGCACAGATACGCAGTATTTT.

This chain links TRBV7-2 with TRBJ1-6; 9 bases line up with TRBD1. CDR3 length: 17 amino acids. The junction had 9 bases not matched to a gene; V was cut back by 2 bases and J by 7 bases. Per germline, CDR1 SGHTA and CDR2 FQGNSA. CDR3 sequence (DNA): TGTGCCAGCAGCTTATCCTTTCCGGGACAGGGAAATTCACCCCTCCACTTT. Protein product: CASSLSFPGQGNSPLHF.

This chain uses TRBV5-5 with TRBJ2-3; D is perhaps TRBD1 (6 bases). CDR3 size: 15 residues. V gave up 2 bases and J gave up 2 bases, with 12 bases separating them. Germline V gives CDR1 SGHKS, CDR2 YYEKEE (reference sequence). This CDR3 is CASSFPGALTDTQYF. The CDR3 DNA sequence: TGTGCCAGCAGCTTCCCAGGGGCGCTCACAGATACGCAGTATTTT.

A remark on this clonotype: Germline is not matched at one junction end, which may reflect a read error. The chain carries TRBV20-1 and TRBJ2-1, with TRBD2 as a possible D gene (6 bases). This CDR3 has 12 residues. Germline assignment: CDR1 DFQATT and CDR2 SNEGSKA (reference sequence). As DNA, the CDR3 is TGCAGTGCTAGAGGGGCTAGCGATGAGCAGCTCTTC. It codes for CSARGASDEQLF.

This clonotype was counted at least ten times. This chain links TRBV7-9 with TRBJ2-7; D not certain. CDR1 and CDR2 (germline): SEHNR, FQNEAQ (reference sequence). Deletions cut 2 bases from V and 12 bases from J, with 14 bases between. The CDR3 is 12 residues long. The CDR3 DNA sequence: TGTGCCAGCAGCTTAAGTAGTCATCCGGTGTACTTC. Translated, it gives CASSLSSHPVYF.

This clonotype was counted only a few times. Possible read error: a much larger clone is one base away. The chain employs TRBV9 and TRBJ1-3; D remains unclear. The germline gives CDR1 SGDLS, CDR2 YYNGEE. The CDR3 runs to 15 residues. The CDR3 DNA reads TGTGCCAGCAGCCGAGACGGAAGCTCTGGAAACACCACATATTTT. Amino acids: CASSRDGSSGNTTYF. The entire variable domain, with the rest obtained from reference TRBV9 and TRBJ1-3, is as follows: DSGVTQTPKHLITATGQRVTLRCSPRSGDLSVYWYQQSLDQGLQFLIQYYNGEERAKGNILERFSAQQFPDLHSELNLSSLELGDSALYFCASSRDGSSGNTTYFGEGSWLTVV.

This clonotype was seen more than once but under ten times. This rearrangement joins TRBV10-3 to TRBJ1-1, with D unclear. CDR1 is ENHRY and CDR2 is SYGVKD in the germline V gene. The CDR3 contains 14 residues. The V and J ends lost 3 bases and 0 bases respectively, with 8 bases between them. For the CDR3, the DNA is TGTGCCATCAGTGACAATTTGATGAACACTGAAGCTTTCTTT. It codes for CAISDNLMNTEAFF.

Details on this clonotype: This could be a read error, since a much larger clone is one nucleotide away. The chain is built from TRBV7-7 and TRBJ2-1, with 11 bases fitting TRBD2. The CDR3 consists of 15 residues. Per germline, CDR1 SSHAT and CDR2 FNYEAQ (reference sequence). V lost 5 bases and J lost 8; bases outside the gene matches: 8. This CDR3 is CASSVSGRAIYEQFF. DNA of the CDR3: TGTGCCAGCAGCGTTAGCGGGAGGGCCATCTATGAGCAGTTCTTC.

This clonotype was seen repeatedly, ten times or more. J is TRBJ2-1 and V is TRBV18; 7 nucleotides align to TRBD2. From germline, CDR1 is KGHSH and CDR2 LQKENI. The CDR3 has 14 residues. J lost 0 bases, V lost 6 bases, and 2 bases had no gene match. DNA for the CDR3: TGTGCCAGCTCCAGGGACTACTCCTACAATGAGCAGTTCTTC. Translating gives CASSRDYSYNEQFF.

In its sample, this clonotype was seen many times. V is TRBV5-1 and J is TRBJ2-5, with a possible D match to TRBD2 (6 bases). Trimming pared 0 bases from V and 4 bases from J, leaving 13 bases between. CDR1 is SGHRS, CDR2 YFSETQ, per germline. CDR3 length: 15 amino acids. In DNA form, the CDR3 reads TGCGCCAGCAGCTTGGCGGGAGATTTCGTAGAGACCCAGTACTTC. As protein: CASSLAGDFVETQYF.

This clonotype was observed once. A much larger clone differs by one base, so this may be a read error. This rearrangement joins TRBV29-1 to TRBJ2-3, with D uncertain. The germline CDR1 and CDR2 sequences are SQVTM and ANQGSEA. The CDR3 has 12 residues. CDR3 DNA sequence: TGCAGCGTTGAAGATACAAGGAATACGCGGTATTTT. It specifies CSVEDTRNTRYF.

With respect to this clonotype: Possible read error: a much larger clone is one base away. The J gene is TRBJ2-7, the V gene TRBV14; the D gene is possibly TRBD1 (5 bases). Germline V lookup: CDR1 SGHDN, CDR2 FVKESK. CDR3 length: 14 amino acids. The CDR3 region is CASSLRPGINEQCF. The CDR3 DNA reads TGTGCCAGCAGCCTCCGGCCAGGGATAAACGAGCAGTGCTTC.

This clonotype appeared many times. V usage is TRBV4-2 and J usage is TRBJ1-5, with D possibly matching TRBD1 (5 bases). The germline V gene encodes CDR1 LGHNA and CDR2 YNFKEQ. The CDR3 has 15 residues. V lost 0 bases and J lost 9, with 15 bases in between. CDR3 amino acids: CASSQDRQGLGPQHF. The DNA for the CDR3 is TGTGCCAGCAGCCAAGATCGTCAGGGTTTGGGGCCCCAGCATTTT.

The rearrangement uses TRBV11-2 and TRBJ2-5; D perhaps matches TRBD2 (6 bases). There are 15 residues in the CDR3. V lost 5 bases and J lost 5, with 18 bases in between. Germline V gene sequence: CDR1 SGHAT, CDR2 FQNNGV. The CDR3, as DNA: TGTGCCAGCAGCACCTTGGAGGGTGGCGGGGAGACCCAGTACTTC. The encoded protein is CASSTLEGGGETQYF.

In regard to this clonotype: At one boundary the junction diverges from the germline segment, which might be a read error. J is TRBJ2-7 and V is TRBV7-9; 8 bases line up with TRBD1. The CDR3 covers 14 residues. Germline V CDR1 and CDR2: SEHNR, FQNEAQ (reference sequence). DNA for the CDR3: TGTGCCAGCAGCCCTGATGGACAGGGCTACGAACAGTACTTC. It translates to CASSPDGQGYEQYF.